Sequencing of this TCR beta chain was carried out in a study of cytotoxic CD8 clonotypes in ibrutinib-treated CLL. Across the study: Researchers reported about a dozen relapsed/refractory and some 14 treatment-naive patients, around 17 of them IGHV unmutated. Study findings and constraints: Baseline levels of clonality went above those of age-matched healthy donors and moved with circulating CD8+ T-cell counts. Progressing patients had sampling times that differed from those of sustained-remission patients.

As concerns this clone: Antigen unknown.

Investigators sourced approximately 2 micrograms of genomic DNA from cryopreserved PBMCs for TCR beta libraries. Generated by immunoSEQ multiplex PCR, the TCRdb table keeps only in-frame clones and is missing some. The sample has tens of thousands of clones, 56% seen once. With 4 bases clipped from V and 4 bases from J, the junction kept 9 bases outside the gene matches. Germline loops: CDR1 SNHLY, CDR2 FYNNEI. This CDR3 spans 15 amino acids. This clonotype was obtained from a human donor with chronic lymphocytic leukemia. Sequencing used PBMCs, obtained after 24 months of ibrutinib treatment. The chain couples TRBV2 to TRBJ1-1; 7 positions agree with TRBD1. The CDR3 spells CASSVEGALVTEAFF. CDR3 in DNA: TGTGCCAGCAGTGTCGAGGGGGCTCTGGTCACTGAAGCTTTCTTT.